The entry that follows covers one T cell receptor beta chain sequence. Its cognate antigen is unknown. Clinicians diagnosed patients from clinical symptoms, serum thyroxine and TRAb, thyroid ultrasound and orbital computed tomography. These data come from a study of T cells in Graves' hyperthyroidism and ophthalmopathy. For the study at large: The authors collected peripheral blood at initial diagnosis, before any treatment.

Amplification of TCR beta CDR3 regions was performed using RNA transcripts as template. An initial round of RT-PCR targeting the TCR CDR3 relied on the HTBI primer set. A single record per CDR3 protein comes from TCRdb applying MiXCR to the multiplex PCR reads. The table shows more than 500,000 distinct CDR3 sequences, with around 15% occurring only once. Findings of the study overall: The blood repertoire included most of the expanded thyroid clonotypes above 0.001.

Losses at the gene ends were 5 bases for V and 8 bases for J; bases not matched to a gene: 14. This CDR3 is 16 amino acids long. CDR1 is SGHTA, CDR2 FQGTGA, per germline. The chain has TRBV7-3 and TRBJ1-2, with TRBD1 identical over 10 bases. The sequenced material came from blood. The source of this sequence is a woman between 25 and 40 years old with Graves' ophthalmopathy. CDR3 protein: CASSANPGTGDWGYTF. The CDR3, as DNA: TGTGCCAGCAGCGCTAACCCCGGGACAGGGGATTGGGGCTACACCTTC.